The rows below give T cell receptor beta chains drawn from one sample of a study of vaccination effects on CD4 cells after COVID-19. These receptors' targets are unknown. Sequencing used immunoSEQ multiplex PCR; TCRdb keeps in-frame clones, though not all of them. This table holds around 69,000 clones, about 74% found once. The sample in question was CD4+ T cells from PBMCs cultured with HCoV-229E spike peptides, obtained after COVID-19 vaccination. These receptors were obtained from a human donor who received a COVID-19 vaccine. The CDR3 runs from the conserved cysteine through the conserved F or W. The order of the fields is V gene, D gene, clone size, J gene, CDR3 protein, CDR3 DNA. D genes are given only for firm matches. Clone size, where shown, is once, few, many, or a class for clones that have expanded.

V gene: TRBV19
D gene: TRBD1
clone size: -
J gene: TRBJ1-1
CDR3 protein: CASTLRGRGTEAFF
CDR3 DNA: TGTGCCAGTACCCTAAGGGGGCGAGGCACTGAAGCTTTCTTT

V gene: TRBV2
D gene: -
clone size: -
J gene: TRBJ1-2
CDR3 protein: CASRPGHGDSLGYTF
CDR3 DNA: TGTGCCAGCAGGCCGGGACACGGGGATTCCCTGGGCTACACCTTC

V gene: TRBV6-5
D gene: -
clone size: -
J gene: TRBJ1-1
CDR3 protein: CASSYLAANTEAFF
CDR3 DNA: TGTGCCAGCAGTTACTTAGCAGCCAACACTGAAGCTTTCTTT

V gene: TRBV28
D gene: -
clone size: -
J gene: TRBJ2-3
CDR3 protein: CASSVPQGRSDTQYF
CDR3 DNA: TGTGCCAGCAGTGTACCACAGGGTAGGTCAGATACGCAGTATTTT

V gene: TRBV2
D gene: -
clone size: -
J gene: TRBJ1-4
CDR3 protein: CASRTPRVANEKLFF
CDR3 DNA: TGTGCCAGCAGGACCCCTAGGGTGGCTAATGAAAAACTGTTTTTT

V gene: TRBV3-1/TRBV3-2
D gene: -
clone size: -
J gene: TRBJ1-2
CDR3 protein: CASSQGITPNYGYTF
CDR3 DNA: TGTGCCAGCAGCCAAGGGATTACTCCCAACTATGGCTACACCTTC

V gene: TRBV24-1
D gene: TRBD2
clone size: -
J gene: TRBJ2-1
CDR3 protein: CATSDAGGTRANEQFF
CDR3 DNA: TGTGCCACCAGTGATGCGGGGGGTACTCGAGCCAATGAGCAGTTCTTC

V gene: TRBV9
D gene: TRBD1
clone size: -
J gene: TRBJ2-3
CDR3 protein: CASSLQGSPDTQYF
CDR3 DNA: TGTGCCAGCAGCTTACAGGGGTCTCCAGATACGCAGTATTTT

V gene: TRBV5-1
D gene: -
clone size: -
J gene: TRBJ2-5
CDR3 protein: CASSRRGEQETQYF
CDR3 DNA: TGCGCCAGCAGCCGAAGGGGTGAACAAGAGACCCAGTACTTC

V gene: TRBV5-6
D gene: -
clone size: few
J gene: TRBJ1-5
CDR3 protein: CASSLFLGYNQPQHF
CDR3 DNA: TGTGCCAGCAGCTTGTTTCTCGGATACAATCAGCCCCAGCATTTT

V gene: TRBV29-1
D gene: -
clone size: -
J gene: TRBJ2-4
CDR3 protein: CSVDGGRWDIQYF
CDR3 DNA: TGCAGCGTTGATGGGGGGCGATGGGACATTCAGTACTTC

V gene: TRBV5-1
D gene: TRBD1
clone size: few
J gene: TRBJ2-4
CDR3 protein: CASSLQGHIQYF
CDR3 DNA: TGCGCCAGCAGCTTACAGGGGCACATTCAGTACTTC

V gene: TRBV5-1
D gene: TRBD1
clone size: few
J gene: TRBJ1-1
CDR3 protein: CASSFTPTGGNTEAFF
CDR3 DNA: TGCGCCAGCAGCTTCACTCCAACAGGGGGGAACACTGAAGCTTTCTTT

V gene: TRBV5-1
D gene: TRBD2
clone size: -
J gene: TRBJ2-5
CDR3 protein: CASSLGLAGGQTSRETQYF
CDR3 DNA: TGCGCCAGCAGCTTGGGGCTAGCGGGGGGCCAGACAAGTCGAGAGACCCAGTACTTC

V gene: TRBV14
D gene: -
clone size: -
J gene: TRBJ2-5
CDR3 protein: CASSPYNQETQYF
CDR3 DNA: TGTGCCAGCAGCCCCTATAACCAAGAGACCCAGTACTTC

V gene: TRBV5-4
D gene: TRBD1
clone size: -
J gene: TRBJ2-3
CDR3 protein: CASSSTGADTQYF
CDR3 DNA: TGTGCCAGCAGCTCGACAGGGGCAGATACGCAGTATTTT

V gene: TRBV12-3/TRBV12-4
D gene: -
clone size: -
J gene: TRBJ1-4
CDR3 protein: CASSAGVQLFF
CDR3 DNA: TGTGCCAGCAGTGCGGGGGTGCAACTGTTTTTT

V gene: TRBV19
D gene: -
clone size: -
J gene: TRBJ2-4
CDR3 protein: CASSIIGISRGRDIQYF
CDR3 DNA: TGTGCCAGTAGTATAATTGGAATCAGCCGTGGTAGGGACATTCAGTACTTC

V gene: TRBV12-3/TRBV12-4
D gene: -
clone size: -
J gene: TRBJ2-3
CDR3 protein: CASSRVRDTQYF
CDR3 DNA: TGTGCCAGCAGTCGCGTCAGAGATACGCAGTATTTT

V gene: TRBV11-3
D gene: -
clone size: -
J gene: TRBJ2-3
CDR3 protein: CASSLDTGGPATQYF
CDR3 DNA: TGTGCCAGCAGCTTAGACACGGGGGGCCCTGCCACGCAGTATTTT

V gene: TRBV11-2
D gene: -
clone size: -
J gene: TRBJ2-3
CDR3 protein: CASSSNDIFGGTDTQYF
CDR3 DNA: TGTGCCAGCAGCTCGAATGACATCTTTGGGGGCACAGATACGCAGTATTTT

V gene: TRBV9
D gene: -
clone size: -
J gene: TRBJ1-5
CDR3 protein: CASSPMGGSNQPQHF
CDR3 DNA: TGTGCCAGCAGCCCAATGGGGGGAAGCAATCAGCCCCAGCATTTT

V gene: TRBV7-2
D gene: -
clone size: -
J gene: TRBJ2-3
CDR3 protein: CASSLRGAPRRSTDTQYF
CDR3 DNA: TGTGCCAGCAGCTTACGGGGGGCGCCTAGACGAAGCACAGATACGCAGTATTTT

V gene: TRBV15
D gene: -
clone size: -
J gene: TRBJ1-1
CDR3 protein: CATSLRGHGGTEAFF
CDR3 DNA: TGTGCCACCAGCCTTCGGGGGCATGGGGGCACTGAAGCTTTCTTT

V gene: TRBV7-8
D gene: TRBD1
clone size: -
J gene: TRBJ2-6
CDR3 protein: CASSPRTGVGANVLTF
CDR3 DNA: TGTGCCAGCAGCCCACGGACAGGAGTCGGGGCCAACGTCCTGACTTTC

V gene: TRBV19
D gene: TRBD1
clone size: -
J gene: TRBJ1-6
CDR3 protein: CASKFGTESPRNSPLHF
CDR3 DNA: TGTGCCAGTAAATTCGGGACAGAATCCCCAAGGAATTCACCCCTCCACTTT

V gene: TRBV5-1
D gene: -
clone size: -
J gene: TRBJ1-5
CDR3 protein: CASSPEGTLSQPQHF
CDR3 DNA: TGCGCCAGCAGCCCCGAGGGGACCCTAAGTCAGCCCCAGCATTTT

V gene: TRBV24-1
D gene: -
clone size: -
J gene: TRBJ1-2
CDR3 protein: CATRGADNYGYTF
CDR3 DNA: TGTGCCACCCGAGGGGCAGACAACTATGGCTACACCTTC

V gene: TRBV7-2
D gene: -
clone size: -
J gene: TRBJ2-4
CDR3 protein: CASSFVGYEAKNIQYF
CDR3 DNA: TGTGCCAGCAGCTTTGTAGGGTATGAAGCCAAAAACATTCAGTACTTC

V gene: TRBV10-1
D gene: -
clone size: -
J gene: TRBJ1-1
CDR3 protein: CASRSDRNTEAFF
CDR3 DNA: TGCGCCAGCAGATCTGACCGGAACACTGAAGCTTTCTTT

V gene: TRBV6-6
D gene: -
clone size: once
J gene: TRBJ2-3
CDR3 protein: CATGENTQYF
CDR3 DNA: TGTGCCACGGGGGAGAATACGCAGTATTTT

V gene: TRBV4-1
D gene: -
clone size: -
J gene: TRBJ2-4
CDR3 protein: CASSPVGGRHIQYF
CDR3 DNA: TGCGCCAGCAGCCCCGTTGGCGGTAGGCACATTCAGTACTTC

V gene: TRBV6-1
D gene: -
clone size: -
J gene: TRBJ1-5
CDR3 protein: CASSRRPNQPQHF
CDR3 DNA: TGTGCCAGCAGCCGCCGACCCAATCAGCCCCAGCATTTT

V gene: TRBV19
D gene: -
clone size: -
J gene: TRBJ1-1
CDR3 protein: CASSKGTEDTEAFF
CDR3 DNA: TGTGCCAGTAGTAAGGGGACGGAGGACACTGAAGCTTTCTTT